Each of the 3 T cell receptor beta chains below was sequenced from the same sample in a study of blood T cells in healthy people across ages. A second PCR, run for roughly 7 to 12 cycles, used a sample-barcoded 5' primer plus a J-beta primer mix. A single record per CDR3 protein comes from TCRdb applying MiXCR to the 5' RACE reads. This table has approximately 490,000 distinct CDR3 sequences, 20% to 30% appearing once. The same sample was also used in a study of T cells of mothers and their children.

The source material was blood. The receptors come from a boy younger than 18 in good health.

There are a few counts of this clonotype. The J gene is TRBJ2-3, the V gene TRBV20-1; D is undetermined. Germline assignment: CDR1 DFQATT and CDR2 SNEGSKA (reference sequence). Between the trimmed V and J ends, which lost 6 bases and 2 bases, there was a span of 6 bases. This CDR3 has 11 residues. The CDR3 region has the DNA TGCAGTGCCTCCTTCACAGATACGCAGTATTTT. It yields the protein CSASFTDTQYF.

The rearrangement joins TRBV21-1 to TRBJ2-1; the D call of TRBD2 is as the table states it, not checked on the DNA. TRBV21-1 is flagged as a pseudogene. This CDR3 comprises 17 residues. CDR3 nucleotides: TGTGCCAGCAGCAAAGGGACTAGCGGGGGGGGATACAATGAGCAGTTCTTC. It yields the protein CASSKGTSGGGYNEQFF.

This clonotype was seen more than once but under ten times. The rearrangement joins TRBV7-9 to TRBJ2-4, with 8 bases identical to TRBD1. The trim removed 5 bases at V and 0 bases at J, leaving 6 bases unmatched. Germline-derived CDR1 and CDR2 are SEHNR and FQNEAQ (reference sequence). This CDR3 is 16 amino acids long. CDR3 region: CASSNRDRLAKNIQYF. CDR3 DNA: TGTGCCAGCAGCAATAGGGACAGGCTAGCCAAAAACATTCAGTACTTC.